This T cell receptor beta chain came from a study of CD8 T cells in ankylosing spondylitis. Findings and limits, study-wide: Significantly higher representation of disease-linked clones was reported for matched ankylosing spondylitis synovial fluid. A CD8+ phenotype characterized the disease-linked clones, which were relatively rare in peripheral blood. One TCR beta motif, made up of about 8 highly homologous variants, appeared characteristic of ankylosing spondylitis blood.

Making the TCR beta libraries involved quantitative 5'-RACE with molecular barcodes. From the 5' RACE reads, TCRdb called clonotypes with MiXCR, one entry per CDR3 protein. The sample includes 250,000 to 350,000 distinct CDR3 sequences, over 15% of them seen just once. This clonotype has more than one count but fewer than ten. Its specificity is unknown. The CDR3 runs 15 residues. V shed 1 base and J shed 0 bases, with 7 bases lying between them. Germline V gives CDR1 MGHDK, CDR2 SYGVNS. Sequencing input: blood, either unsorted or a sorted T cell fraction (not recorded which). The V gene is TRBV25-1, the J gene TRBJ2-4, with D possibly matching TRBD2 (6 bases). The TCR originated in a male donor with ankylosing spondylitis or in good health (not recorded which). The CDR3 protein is CASSESGRAKNIQYF. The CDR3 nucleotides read TGTGCCAGCAGTGAATCCGGGAGAGCCAAAAACATTCAGTACTTC.